The T cell receptor (beta chain) under discussion was sequenced for a study of T cell responses to AZD1222 COVID-19 vaccine. Assay: immunoSEQ multiplex PCR; the TCRdb copy retains only in-frame clones and omits some. There are 120,000 or so clones in the sample; roughly 86% occur only once, and about 9.4% lies in the top ten. On this clone itself: Its antigen is still unknown.

Study results and limitations: CD4 TCRs linked to vaccination spanned spike, dominating at 160-218 and 743-854.

V gave up 0 bases and J gave up 3 bases, with 8 bases separating them. This CDR3 region has 14 residues. Per the germline V gene, CDR1 is MGHRA and CDR2 is YSYEKL. The starting material was peripheral blood, obtained on day 0 of AZD1222 vaccination. This chain links TRBV4-1 with TRBJ1-1, with no clear D. The TCR was taken from an adult in good health. DNA for the CDR3: TGCGCCAGCAGCCAAGATTGGGAGGACACTGAAGCTTTCTTT. This sequence encodes CASSQDWEDTEAFF.